The entry below gives a single T cell receptor beta chain sequence along with its context. There is no known antigen for this receptor. There are no base qualities to consult, and no much larger clone falls within one base. The data stem from a study of cytomegalovirus exposure and HLA in healthy donors (dated by TCRdb to about 2017). General notes on the study: The 550 to 750 repertoires of the first cohort and the approximately 130 validation repertoires were produced on the same platform, according to a later analysis. The study was designed to test whether signatures of past pathogen exposure could be identified by cataloging public T cell receptors. To predict cytomegalovirus infection status, the study brought together high-throughput TCR immunosequencing, statistical association of individual TCRs with disease status, and machine learning. A separate validation cohort of some 130 different subjects was used in addition to the 666-subject first cohort. The paper as a whole reports these results and caveats: In a later analysis, TCRs clustered in the first cohort were found to also tend to co-occur in the 120 or so validation repertoires, with approximately 95% of cluster scores above 0. While some public TCRs were present in many individuals, most TCR sequences turned up only very rarely across donors. The classifier was reported to diagnose cytomegalovirus status with high specificity and sensitivity in both the original and validation cohorts. The validation cohort had no HLA typing available for a later analysis, so co-occurrence within that cohort was assessed over all 120 or so repertoires. The authors suggested that the approach could potentially be generalized to other disease states and immunological phenotypes. Three of the identified cytomegalovirus-associated TCR beta chains were confirmed in vitro to be specific for cytomegalovirus antigens. In the study, some 160 TCR beta chains were listed as associated with cytomegalovirus.

Libraries were made using the immunoSEQ multiplex PCR assay. The paper's data handling went like this. A statistical classification framework was developed to diagnose cytomegalovirus status using the catalog of TCR beta chain sequences. This immuneACCESS table, as held by TCRdb, lists in-frame sequences with V and J called but not all clones. Of the missing ones, under half trace to an unresolved V gene in checked studies; the others have no known cause. D and trimming come from the DNA, and the V and J calls and clone size come from that table. In this sample the table shows 250,000 to 350,000 clones, about nine tenths of which occur a single time. In total, the top ten clones hold over 0.8% of the sample. From the cysteine through the phenylalanine, the CDR3 covers 14 amino acids. The only DNA kept is the CDR3, 42 bases in frame from the first base. Trimming at the junction amounts to 5 bases on V and 3 bases on J, and the germline ends lie 13 bases apart. Based on the germline V gene, the CDR1 and CDR2 sequences are LGHNA and YSLEER.

The donors belonged to the validation cohort of approximately 130 subjects, which was separate from the approximately 700-subject first cohort. Sequences were obtained from PBMCs. This sequence uses TRBV4-3 and TRBJ2-5; TRBD1 is a weak D gene call, 5 bases matching. The receptor was derived from a woman aged 18-30 years in good health and CMV-seronegative. The CDR3 loop reads CASSFVQTEETQYF. At the DNA level, the sequence is TGCGCCAGCAGCTTCGTGCAGACAGAAGAGACCCAGTACTTC.